This section outlines one TCR beta chain sequence together with its context. It lacks a known antigen. The sample originates from a study of cytomegalovirus exposure and HLA in healthy donors (dated by TCRdb to 2017 to 2019). A note on the overall study: In an earlier analysis of about 560 of the donors, 276 Gb of sequence data and 90 million to 120 million unique TCR beta sequences from about 179 million T cells were reported. An early release that covered fewer than 750 HLA-typed donors contained around 300 gigabases of sequencing data and about 93 million unique TCR sequences. Of the roughly 400 genotyped donors, 65% to 90% were placed in the genetic ancestry cluster associated with self-reported Caucasian donors. The study aimed to test whether signatures of past pathogen exposure could be identified by cataloging public T cell receptors. The study used immunosequencing to profile the T cell repertoires of approximately 630 subjects and linked those repertoires to cytomegalovirus serostatus. Along with the approximately 700-subject first cohort, a separate validation cohort of around 120 different subjects was used. To predict cytomegalovirus infection status, the study brought together high-throughput TCR immunosequencing, statistical association of individual TCRs with disease status, and machine learning. A later analysis re-examined previously published TCR beta repertoires from just over 650 donors and added high-resolution HLA genotyping to investigate patterns of TCR occurrence. Rather than drawing on any new phenotypic data, the later analysis identified candidate immune exposures from TCR beta sequences and the way those sequences occurred across donors. An earlier analysis of around 640 of the donors used high-throughput TCR beta sequencing to judge whether each TCR beta V gene segment behaved as functional or pseudogenic. Alongside the repertoire data, information on donor age, sex, ethnicity and CMV serostatus was compiled. Genome-wide SNP genotypes for about 65% of the roughly 670 donors were used in a later genetic analysis, which treated that subset as a discovery cohort. All discovery cohort repertoires had been generated using a single sequencing platform. HLA typing covered class I and class II loci at four-digit resolution. The number of donors typed differed by locus, with 629-630 for A, B, C, DRB1 and DQB1, around 560 for DQA1, approximately 570 for DPA1, and approximately 470 for DPB1. A handful of DR-DQ haplotypes were handled as single units for association and clustering because linkage in the cohort was strong. Among some 400 genotyped donors of the cohort, an average of roughly 240,000 unique TCR beta nucleotide sequences were sequenced per donor, roughly 20% of them non-productive. Study-wide conclusions, independent of this receptor: In this cohort, only TCR beta chains were sequenced, and detectable features were limited by the absence of alpha or paired-chain data. The classifier was reported to diagnose cytomegalovirus status with high specificity and sensitivity in both the original and validation cohorts. The study gave a list of 150 to 200 TCR beta chains associated with cytomegalovirus. An association between a missense DCLRE1C variant and V-gene and J-gene trimming of TCR beta chains was found in a later genetic analysis and replicated in an independent cohort. Broadly in line with IMGT annotations, most TCR beta V segments showed up in productive rearrangements about 87% or about 30% of the time in an earlier analysis of 450 to 750 of the donors. Because counts were too low, some 17 rarely observed V segments, including chromosome 9 orphons, were left out of the earlier analysis of over 550 of the donors. A later analysis reported that several top co-occurrence clusters appeared linked to parvovirus B19, influenza, CMV and Epstein-Barr virus. The 87-base-pair reads could not distinguish some IMGT-functional V segments, including TRBV6-2 and TRBV6-3, so those segments were excluded. Correlated functional status among segregating V segments might be attributable to linkage disequilibrium, but an unknown experimental factor could not be ruled out. Because some donors lacked HLA typing at each locus, the association tests relied only on the typed subset. In a later analysis, most CMV-associated TCR beta chains were found to appear HLA-restricted, with HLA associations seemingly driven largely by CMV exposure. In vitro tests confirmed that a few of the cytomegalovirus-associated TCR beta chains recognize cytomegalovirus antigens. When HLA alleles, especially DR and DQ, strongly co-occurred, attributing TCR associations to individual alleles was difficult. A later analysis found that HLA-associated TCR beta chains were more clonally expanded and had lower generation probabilities than equally common non-associated chains. The authors suggested that the approach could potentially be generalized to other disease states and immunological phenotypes. Sequencing depth was assumed to be roughly uniform across donors in the presence/absence analyses, though that assumption may not hold. Compared with the roughly 600-donor mean, donors in an Asian-associated ancestry cluster had fewer N-insertions in productive TCRs, according to a later genetic analysis. In a later analysis, TCR association rates were found to vary across HLA loci, with the most associated TCRs seen for DRB1 alleles and the fewest for HLA-C alleles. Most TCR sequences were observed very rarely across donors, whereas some public TCRs were present in many individuals. Specific HLA alleles were associated with over 15,000 TCR beta sequences at a false discovery rate of 0.05 in a later analysis. For the cohort, immune exposure information was limited to CMV serostatus. A cluster of highly shared sequence variants was judged likely to represent a technical artifact of the sequencing pipeline. A further reported finding was that TCR beta sequences accurately predicted the HLA-A and HLA-B alleles for most subjects in the first cohort.

The V end gives up 6 bases and the J end 6 bases, leaving 10 bases in the junction not matched to a gene. The CDR3, from cysteine to phenylalanine, totals 15 residues. Here the CDR3 DNA is all that survives: 45 bases in frame from base 1. The germline V gene encodes CDR1 ENHRY and CDR2 SYGVKD. Libraries were prepared through the immunoSEQ multiplex PCR assay. For the multiplex PCR, a mixture combining 60 forward primers for TCR Vbeta segments and 13 reverse primers for TCR Jbeta segments was used. A multiplex PCR assay on genomic DNA amplified the CDR3 region of rearranged TCR beta genes. The Illumina HiSeq System was used to sequence the amplified TCR beta libraries as 87-base-pair reads. The authors' pipeline ran thus. A later analysis tallied around 80 million unique TCR beta chains across the 700 or so repertoires, and around 10 million of those chains were shared by two or more donors. Raw reads were error-corrected and collapsed into unique sequences with a nearest-neighbor algorithm that merged closely related sequences to remove PCR and sequencing errors. V, D and J gene segments were assigned by aligning CDR3 sequences to IMGT reference sequences. For a sequence to be retained, a match of at least six nucleotides was required to both a V gene segment and a J gene segment. A rearrangement was called productive if the CDR3 had no stop codons and remained in frame with V and J, and every other rearrangement was called non-productive. CDR3 was defined by IMGT convention, running from the second conserved V-encoded cysteine to the conserved J-encoded phenylalanine. In an earlier analysis of some 550 of the donors, sequences lacking an unambiguous match to a single V gene segment were excluded. An earlier analysis of some 500 of the donors classified V segments as functional when productive rearrangements were above 56.7% and as segregating when the standard deviation between donors was above 5%. A statistical classification framework was developed to diagnose cytomegalovirus status using the catalog of TCR beta chain sequences. V and J gene assignment, in a later analysis, came from comparing TCR nucleotide sequences with IMGT/GENE-DB human TR gene sequences. In a later analysis, CDR3 sequences and most-parsimonious VDJ recombination scenarios were assigned using the TCRdist pipeline. A later analysis defined each TCR beta chain by its CDR3 amino acid sequence plus V-gene family, and excluded reads lacking a unique V-gene family. A later analysis removed roughly 590 highly shared, low-generation-probability nucleotide sequences to deal with suspected cross-contamination and a sequencing artifact. In a later analysis, a clonal expansion index was calculated for each public chain from normalized within-repertoire ranks of inferred template counts. In a later analysis, generation probabilities were computed using a VDJ recombination model fitted to out-of-frame rearrangements, and the results were checked against IGoR. In a later analysis, TCR-TCR, TCR-HLA and TCR-CMV co-occurrence was scored with hypergeometric tests, and a repertoire-size bias correction was applied to TCR pairs. To estimate false discovery rates, a later analysis permuted the HLA or CMV assignments 20 times. In a later analysis, co-occurring TCRs were grouped with DBSCAN, and TCRdist sequence similarity was added when clustering was performed within HLA-allele-positive subsets. Repertoires with fewer than 30,000 or more than 120,000 public chains were left out of co-occurrence clustering, as were four to six repertoires with anomalous nucleotide sharing. In its TCRdb copy, this immuneACCESS table keeps in-frame sequences only and misses some clones. Where compared with another copy, unresolved V genes explain less than half of these, and the others have no known cause. The V and J calls and clone size are taken from that table; D and trimming were inferred from the DNA. The sample's clone listing holds 75,000 to 95,000 clones. The ten largest make up 1.4% to 1.5% of the sample.

The cohort consisted of some 730 healthy bone marrow donors. At the time of sampling, all cohort members were nominally healthy, though unrecorded immune exposures were likely present. The donor tested CMV seronegative, placing the donor among the 350 or so seronegative members of the cohort. Each donor provided a peripheral blood sample, and peripheral blood mononuclear cells were used for TCR beta sequencing. The Qiagen DNeasy Blood Extraction Kit was used to extract genomic DNA from the blood cell samples. The TCR originated in a woman aged 55-70 years in good health and CMV-seronegative. The material sequenced was PBMCs. The rearranged chain carries TRBV10-3 and TRBJ1-5, with TRBD1 matching 8 junction bases. The CDR3: CAISDMTGAGQPQHF. The sequenced DNA: TGTGCCATCAGCGACATGACAGGGGCGGGTCAGCCCCAGCATTTT.